This entry lists 28 T cell receptor beta chains sequenced from one sample in a study of cytomegalovirus exposure and HLA in healthy donors (dated by TCRdb to 2016 to 2017). Library prep was done by the immunoSEQ multiplex PCR assay. For the multiplex PCR, a mixture combining 60 forward primers for TCR Vbeta segments and 13 reverse primers for TCR Jbeta segments was used. TCRdb obtained this table from immuneACCESS and retained in-frame rearrangements with V and J assigned. These tables miss some clones; where compared with another copy, unresolved V genes account for less than half of the shortfall, and the remainder is unexplained. Present in this sample are some 140,000 clones, 60% to 85% of which were seen just once. The ten largest clones capture more than 0.75% of the sample. The sample was PBMCs. Source of these receptors: a man between 18 and 35 years old in good health and CMV-seronegative.

The chain employs TRBV7-6 and TRBJ2-5, with 7 bases lining up with TRBD2. The CDR3 length is 15 residues. Trimming took 1 base from V and 5 from J; bases not matched to a gene: 7. Germline CDR1 is SGHVS and CDR2 is FNYEAQ. This CDR3 reads CASSLGGGMGETQYF. The CDR3 nucleotides read TGTGCCAGCAGCTTAGGGGGGGGAATGGGGGAGACCCAGTACTTC.

This rearrangement joins TRBV5-1 to TRBJ2-7; a possible D gene is TRBD1 (5 bases). V lost 4 bases and J lost 7, with 15 bases in between. CDR1 and CDR2 (germline): SGHRS, YFSETQ. The CDR3 is 13 amino acids. The chain's CDR3 is CASSPPQAGEQYF. CDR3 bases: TGCGCCAGCAGCCCCCCCCAGGCAGGGGAGCAGTACTTC.

The chain carries TRBV9 and TRBJ1-2; 8 positions agree with TRBD1. The CDR3 consists of 16 residues. J gave up 2 bases and V 0 bases, and 6 bases lay outside the gene matches. The germline V gene encodes CDR1 SGDLS and CDR2 YYNGEE. CDR3 amino acids: CASSVVGDRINYGYTF. The CDR3 coding sequence is TGTGCCAGCAGCGTAGTGGGGGACAGGATAAACTATGGCTACACCTTC.

This clone was picked up one time. The chain carries TRBV18 and TRBJ1-5; 11 positions match TRBD1. V lost 5 bases, J lost 5 bases, and 5 bases stayed unmatched. Germline V gene lookup returns CDR1 KGHSH and CDR2 LQKENI. There are 15 residues in the CDR3. The DNA for the CDR3 is TGTGCCAGCTCATCCGGACAGGGGGCCGATCAGCCCCAGCATTTT. Protein: CASSSGQGADQPQHF.

V usage is TRBV5-4 and J usage is TRBJ2-4; TRBD2 aligns across 9 bases. Trimming cost V 4 bases and J 7 bases; bases outside gene matches: 9. There are 15 residues in the CDR3. Germline V CDR1 and CDR2: SGHNT, YYREEE (reference sequence). In DNA form, the CDR3 reads TGTGCCAGCAGCGGGCGGGGGGGGCTTGGTAACATTCAGTACTTC. Amino acid sequence: CASSGRGGLGNIQYF.

V gene TRBV5-1 combines with J gene TRBJ2-5; 8 bases line up with TRBD1. CDR1 and CDR2 (germline): SGHRS, YFSETQ. The V gene end was trimmed by 4 bases and the J gene end by 14 bases; junction bases not matched to a gene: 16. There are 14 residues in the CDR3. CDR3 DNA: TGCGCCAGCAGCGCTGAACCGGGACAGGTTGTTGGATACTTC. Its translation: CASSAEPGQVVGYF.

This clone was picked up many times. V gene TRBV4-3 combines with J gene TRBJ1-3, with D possibly matching TRBD1 (5 bases). V lost 3 bases to trimming and J lost 3 bases, with 9 bases between them. The CDR3 is 14 amino acids. Germline CDR1 and CDR2: LGHNA and YSLEER. The chain's CDR3 is CASSQQGYGNTIYF. In DNA, the CDR3 is TGCGCCAGCAGCCAGCAGGGATATGGAAACACCATATATTTT.

The chain uses TRBV5-1 and TRBJ2-1; 14 nucleotides align to TRBD2. V shed 3 bases and J 3 bases; nucleotides not matched to a gene: 8. The CDR3 loop spans 18 amino acids. In germline, CDR1 is SGHRS, CDR2 YFSETQ. In DNA, the CDR3 is TGCGCCAGCAGCTGGACTAGCGGGGGGCCCGGGGACTACAATGAGCAGTTCTTC. Amino acid sequence: CASSWTSGGPGDYNEQFF.

The chain links TRBV27 to TRBJ2-3; TRBD1 aligns across 9 bases. Per germline, CDR1 MNHEY and CDR2 SMNVEV (reference sequence). The trim removed 7 bases at V and 2 bases at J, leaving 4 bases unmatched. There are 14 residues in the CDR3. CDR3 sequence (DNA): TGTGCCAGCAAGACAGGGGGGTACACAGATACGCAGTATTTT. This sequence encodes CASKTGGYTDTQYF.

The chain uses TRBV10-3 and TRBJ1-5, with D unresolved. V was shortened by 6 bases and J by 3 bases, with 9 bases between the two germline ends. Germline V gene data show CDR1 as ENHRY and CDR2 as SYGVKD. This CDR3 contains 13 residues. CDR3 region: CAIRRGDNQPQHF. DNA of the CDR3: TGTGCCATCAGGCGGGGAGACAATCAGCCCCAGCATTTT.

The rearrangement links TRBV5-1 to TRBJ1-6; TRBD1 matches at 7 bases. Losses at the gene ends were 4 bases for V and 5 bases for J; bases not matched to a gene: 3. This CDR3 region has 14 residues. Germline CDR1 and CDR2: SGHRS and YFSETQ. Here the CDR3 reads CASSITGDNSPLHF. CDR3 sequence (DNA): TGCGCCAGCAGCATAACAGGGGATAATTCACCCCTCCACTTT.

This sequence joins TRBV5-1 and TRBJ2-1; 7 positions match TRBD1. Germline CDR1 reads SGHRS; CDR2 reads YFSETQ. With 5 bases clipped from V and 4 bases from J, the junction kept 9 bases outside the gene matches. The CDR3 totals 15 residues. CDR3 nucleotides: TGCGCCAGCAGTAAGGGGGCCGGGATATACAATGAGCAGTTCTTC. Translated: CASSKGAGIYNEQFF.

The rearrangement uses TRBV15 and TRBJ1-5; the D gene is possibly TRBD1 (5 bases). Per the germline V gene, CDR1 is LNHNV and CDR2 is YYDKDF (reference sequence). There are 18 residues in the CDR3. V lost 0 bases and J 6 bases, leaving 21 bases between the germline ends. CDR3 in amino acids: CATSREKTVREFSQPQHF. CDR3 bases: TGTGCCACCAGCAGAGAGAAGACAGTGAGAGAGTTTTCTCAGCCCCAGCATTTT.

Note on this clone: A read error may produce the germline difference seen at one junction end. This chain links TRBV7-9 with TRBJ2-1, with D perhaps TRBD2 (5 bases). The length of the CDR3 is 15 residues. Germline V lookup: CDR1 SEHNR, CDR2 FQNEAQ (reference sequence). Here the CDR3 DNA reads TGTTCCAGCAGCCCTCTAGCCCACTCCTACAATGAGCAGTTCTTC. Translation: CSSSPLAHSYNEQFF. The complete variable domain, with remaining parts taken from reference TRBV7-9 and TRBJ2-1, reads DTGVSQNPRHKITKRGQNVTFRCDPISEHNRLYWYRQTLGQGPEFLTYFQNEAQLEKSRLLSDRFSAERPKGSFSTLEIQRTEQGDSAMYLCSSSPLAHSYNEQFFGPGTRLTVL.

This clone appeared a few times. V is TRBV7-9 and J is TRBJ1-1; 8 nucleotides align to TRBD1. CDR3 size: 15 residues. The germline V gene has CDR1 SEHNR and CDR2 FQNEAQ (reference sequence). Trimming removed 5 bases from V and 3 bases from J; junction bases left unmatched: 8. CDR3 sequence: CASSPADRDHTEAFF. The DNA for the CDR3 is TGTGCCAGCAGCCCAGCGGACAGGGACCACACTGAAGCTTTCTTT.

This clone appeared a few times. The chain carries TRBV29-1 and TRBJ1-3; D not resolved. CDR3 length: 11 amino acids. Per the germline V gene, CDR1 is SQVTM and CDR2 is ANQGSEA. V was shortened by 6 bases and J by 8 bases, with 11 bases between the two germline ends. The CDR3 sequence: CSVEDGDTIYF. The CDR3 DNA reads TGCAGCGTGGAGGACGGAGACACCATATATTTT. The full variable domain, completed using reference TRBV29-1 and TRBJ1-3, is SAVISQKPSRDICQRGTSLTIQCQVDSQVTMMFWYRQQPGQSLTLIATANQGSEATYESGFVIDKFPISRPNLTFSTLTVSNMSPEDSSIYLCSVEDGDTIYFGEGSWLTVV.

The genes are TRBV5-4 and TRBJ2-1; D is unclear. The CDR3 runs to 14 residues. Germline V gene lookup returns CDR1 SGHNT and CDR2 YYREEE (reference sequence). The germline V and J ends were trimmed by 4 bases and 0 bases, with 8 bases remaining between them. The CDR3 loop is CASSVDSSYNEQFF. The CDR3 DNA follows: TGTGCCAGCAGCGTTGATAGCTCCTACAATGAGCAGTTCTTC.

Of note for this clone: Its ends do not fully match the called genes, so a read error is possible. The chain uses TRBV7-7 and TRBJ2-1; 14 bases agree with TRBD2. Germline CDR1 reads SSHAT; CDR2 reads FNYEAQ (reference sequence). There are 16 residues in the CDR3. CDR3 sequence: CASSPTSGGAGNEQFF. For the CDR3, the DNA is TGTGCTAGCAGCCCGACTAGCGGGGGGGCCGGGAATGAGCAGTTCTTC.

This chain links TRBV4-2 with TRBJ2-1; TRBD2 might be the D (5 bases). V shed 4 bases and J shed 6 bases, with 19 bases lying between them. The CDR3 length is 16 residues. Germline CDR1 is LGHNA and CDR2 is YNFKEQ. The chain's CDR3 is CASSLTSQKGGNEQFF. CDR3 nucleotide sequence: TGTGCCAGCAGCCTTACCTCACAAAAAGGAGGCAATGAGCAGTTCTTC.

The V call is TRBV7-2, the J call TRBJ1-2; weak D call: TRBD1 (5 bases). Germline CDR1 and CDR2: SGHTA and FQGNSA. V was trimmed by 4 bases and J by 5 bases, leaving 8 bases between them. CDR3 length equals 12 residues. DNA of the CDR3: TGTGCCAGCAGCTACAGGAGTTATGGCTACACCTTC. This codes for CASSYRSYGYTF.

The genes are TRBV5-1 and TRBJ2-5; TRBD1 matches 9 bases. Per the germline V gene, CDR1 is SGHRS and CDR2 is YFSETQ. The length of the CDR3 is 15 residues. J gave up 5 bases and V 5 bases, and 10 bases lay outside the gene matches. CDR3 sequence (DNA): TGCGCCAGCAGGGCCGGGACAGGGTCGATGGAGACCCAGTACTTC. It codes for CASRAGTGSMETQYF.

V and J are TRBV5-4 and TRBJ2-1, with TRBD2 matching over 12 bases. Germline V gene data show CDR1 as SGHNT and CDR2 as YYREEE (reference sequence). CDR3 length: 15 residues. Trimming at V came to 4 bases and at J to 3 bases, leaving 2 bases not matched to a gene. Here the CDR3 DNA reads TGTGCCAGCAGCCCTAGCGGGGGGGGCTACAATGAGCAGTTCTTC. This gives the protein CASSPSGGGYNEQFF.

The chain is built from TRBV5-1 and TRBJ2-7; 8 nucleotides agree with TRBD1. The CDR3 is 13 residues long. Trimming removed 3 bases from V and 6 bases from J; junction bases left unmatched: 5. CDR1 and CDR2 from the germline V gene are SGHRS and YFSETQ. The DNA for the CDR3 is TGCGCCAGCAGCTGGGGACAGGAGGGCGAGCAGTACTTC. Protein sequence: CASSWGQEGEQYF.

The V call is TRBV7-9, the J call TRBJ2-1; 9 bases are shared with TRBD1. The CDR3 covers 14 residues. V lost 5 bases and J lost 8; bases outside the gene matches: 7. From germline, CDR1 is SEHNR and CDR2 FQNEAQ (reference sequence). For the CDR3, the DNA is TGTGCCAGCAGCCCACCGGGACAGGGCGATGAGCAGTTCTTC. Amino acid sequence: CASSPPGQGDEQFF.

As concerns this clone: This specimen includes other DNA sequences encoding the same CDR3. The rearrangement joins TRBV5-6 to TRBJ1-2; 9 nucleotides align to TRBD1. CDR1 and CDR2 from the germline V gene are SGHDT and YYEEEE. The CDR3 totals 14 residues. With V trimmed by 4 bases and J by 4 bases, 5 bases remained unmatched. The CDR3 coding sequence is TGTGCCAGCAGCAGAGTGGGACAGGGCTATGGCTACACCTTC. It yields the protein CASSRVGQGYGYTF.

This chain links TRBV6-5 with TRBJ1-2, with 7 bases that match TRBD1. The CDR3 is made up of 14 amino acids. With 6 bases clipped from V and 4 bases from J, the junction kept 8 bases outside the gene matches. Germline V gene lookup returns CDR1 MNHEY and CDR2 SVGAGI. The CDR3 nucleotides are TGTGCCAGCAGCGGACTGGGACAGTCCTATGGCTACACCTTC. As protein: CASSGLGQSYGYTF.

A few counts support this clone. This chain links TRBV9 with TRBJ2-1; 8 nucleotides line up with TRBD2. Per the germline V gene, CDR1 is SGDLS and CDR2 is YYNGEE. The CDR3 spans 16 residues. V lost 1 base to trimming and J lost 6 bases; unmatched junction nucleotides: 9. CDR3 nucleotides: TGTGCCAGCAGCGTATATACCGGGGGGGCGGGCAATGAGCAGTTCTTC. Residues: CASSVYTGGAGNEQFF.

The rearrangement uses TRBV5-1 and TRBJ1-3; TRBD1 might be the D (5 bases). V lost 0 bases, J lost 0 bases, and 10 bases lay in between. The CDR3 runs 16 residues. Looked up from germline, CDR1 is SGHRS and CDR2 is YFSETQ. CDR3 sequence reads: CASSLGQGFSGNTIYF. The CDR3, as DNA: TGCGCCAGCAGCTTGGGGCAGGGCTTCTCTGGAAACACCATATATTTT.